A selection of T cell receptor beta chains follows, all from one sample in a study of human T cells and chemical hapten exposure. TCRdb processed the RACE reads anew with MiXCR; each CDR3 protein has one entry. The data show more than 300,000 distinct CDR3 sequences, with about 5% seen just once and about 7.7% held by the top ten. This material consisted of whole blood, taken in connection with sensitization to the hapten diphenylcyclopropenone (DPC). The origin of the receptors is a young woman with alopecia areata. Some clones in this sample may be carry-over from other donors' samples. The CDR3 runs from the conserved cysteine through the conserved F or W. D genes are given only for firm matches. Clone size appears in some rows only: once, few, many, or a class for an expanded clone.

>TRBV7-2|TRBJ1-6|many|TRBD1
TGTGCCAGCAGCCCCCGAGGGACAGGACTGAATTCACCCCTCCACTTT
CASSPRGTGLNSPLHF
>TRBV15|TRBJ1-6|.|.
TGTGCCACCAGCAGAGAAACGGACCGAAATTCACCCCTCCACTTT
CATSRETDRNSPLHF
>TRBV28|TRBJ1-1|.|TRBD1
TGTGCCAGCAGTACCGCAGGGGGACCCACTGAAGCTTTCTTT
CASSTAGGPTEAFF
>TRBV5-1|TRBJ2-5|many|TRBD1
TGCGCCAGCAGCTACTCGGACAGGAAAGAGACCCAGTACTTC
CASSYSDRKETQYF
>TRBV20-1|TRBJ2-7|few|TRBD2
TGCAGTGCGAAGAGGTCTAGCGGGGGCACCCCCTACGAGCAGTACTTC
CSAKRSSGGTPYEQYF
>TRBV20-1|TRBJ2-3|many|TRBD2
TGCAGTGCTAGTAGCGGGGGGGCCAGAGATACGCAGTATTTT
CSASSGGARDTQYF
>TRBV20-1|TRBJ2-7|many|.
TGCAGTGCTAGAGTCGAAGGGCACGAGCAGTACTTC
CSARVEGHEQYF
>TRBV7-3|TRBJ2-2|.|.
TGTGCCAGCAGCTTAAGTCCCGGGGAGCTGTTTTTT
CASSLSPGELFF
>TRBV7-2|TRBJ1-1|many|TRBD1
TGTGCCAGCAGTTTCACAGGGGGGACTGAAGCTTTCTTT
CASSFTGGTEAFF
>TRBV5-1|TRBJ2-3|few|TRBD2
TGCGCCAGCAGCTTGGCCCCCCGGACTAGTTCCAGCACAGATACGCAGTATTTT
CASSLAPRTSSSTDTQYF
>TRBV15|TRBJ2-1|few|.
TGTGCCACCGGCCTATACGGGGGCCTATACAATGAGCAGTTCTTC
CATGLYGGLYNEQFF
>TRBV7-9|TRBJ2-7|.|.
TGTGCCAGCAGCTCCTCCGGGGCCGGTAAGCAGTACTTC
CASSSSGAGKQYF
>TRBV7-8|TRBJ1-2|.|TRBD1
TGTGCCAGCAGCCGCCTTCACGCGGGACAGGGTCTCTATGGCTACACCTTC
CASSRLHAGQGLYGYTF
>TRBV27|TRBJ1-5|many|.
TGTGCCAGCAGTCGGAGCTGGACGGAGAATCAGCCCCAGCATTTT
CASSRSWTENQPQHF
>TRBV2|TRBJ1-2|many|TRBD1
TGTGCCAGCAGTGAAAGTCAACAGGGGAGACGCTACACCTTC
CASSESQQGRRYTF
>TRBV28|TRBJ2-3|.|.
TGTGCCAGCACCAGGGACCGAACCACAGATACGCAGTATTTT
CASTRDRTTDTQYF
>TRBV6-6|TRBJ1-5|few|.
TGTGCCAGCAGTTACGAGAGACTTATTAGCAATCAGCCCCAGCATTTT
CASSYERLISNQPQHF
>TRBV3-1|TRBJ2-1|few|.
TGTGCCAGCAGCCAAGAAGGGGGGGGCGGCTGGAATGAGCAGTTCTTC
CASSQEGGGGWNEQFF
>TRBV3-1|TRBJ2-3|many|.
TGTGCCAGCAGCCAAGATCGGCGAGACTACGGCACAGATACGCAGTATTTT
CASSQDRRDYGTDTQYF
>TRBV4-1|TRBJ2-3|few|.
TGCGCCAGCAGCCGCGGTAGGGGGGGAAGAACTAGCACAGATACGCAGTATTTT
CASSRGRGGRTSTDTQYF
>TRBV7-8|TRBJ2-1|many|TRBD1
TGTGCCAGCAGCGCGTCCGGGACAGGGGGCGCCTATGAGCAGTTCTTC
CASSASGTGGAYEQFF
>TRBV7-2|TRBJ2-1|many|.
TGTGCCAGCAGCTTAGCGCTCGTCTTGAATGAGCAGTTCTTC
CASSLALVLNEQFF
>TRBV29-1|TRBJ2-7|many|TRBD1
TGCAGCGTTGAATCCCCGGACAGGGGCCGTACCGAGCAGTACTTC
CSVESPDRGRTEQYF
>TRBV4-3|TRBJ2-2|.|.
TGCGCCAGCAGCCAAGTTTGGGGCCAGCTAGGGGATCTTACCGGGGAGCTGTTTTTT
CASSQVWGQLGDLTGELFF
>TRBV29-1|TRBJ2-5|.|.
TGCAGCGTTGAAGATCGGGAGACCCAGTACTTC
CSVEDRETQYF
>TRBV27|TRBJ1-2|.|.
TGTGCCAGCAGTAGGGGTCGGGGCCTTAGTGGCTACACCTTC
CASSRGRGLSGYTF
>TRBV6-2/TRBV6-3|TRBJ2-3|many|.
TGTGCCAGCAGGACTAGTAGCACAGATACGCAGTATTTT
CASRTSSTDTQYF
>TRBV25-1|TRBJ2-7|.|TRBD2
TGTGCCAGCAGTTCGACTAGCGGGGCGATCTACGAGCAGTACTTC
CASSSTSGAIYEQYF
>TRBV12-3/TRBV12-4|TRBJ2-2|few|TRBD1
TGTGCCAGCAGTCCCGGGACAGGGAGCACCGGGGAGCTGTTTTTT
CASSPGTGSTGELFF
>TRBV20-1|TRBJ1-1|few|TRBD1
TGCAGTGCCGGTCTGGGGACAGGGGGCGCCGGCACTGAAGCTTTCTTT
CSAGLGTGGAGTEAFF
>TRBV13|TRBJ1-3|few|.
TGTGCCAGCGGTTCAAACACCATATATTTT
CASGSNTIYF
>TRBV6-1|TRBJ1-3|many|.
TGTGCCAGCAGCCCTCTCACAGGGATCTCTGGAAACACCATATATTTT
CASSPLTGISGNTIYF
>TRBV7-2|TRBJ2-2|many|.
TGTGCCAGCAGCTTTTTCGCGCGTGGGGAGCTGTTTTTT
CASSFFARGELFF
>TRBV4-1|TRBJ2-3|few|.
TGCGCCAGCAGCCCCTACTTAGCTAGCACAGATACGCAGTATTTT
CASSPYLASTDTQYF
>TRBV6-2/TRBV6-3|TRBJ2-1|many|TRBD2
TGTGCCAGCAGTTACTCTAGCGGGGAATCCAATGAGCAGTTCTTC
CASSYSSGESNEQFF
>TRBV25-1|TRBJ2-1|few|.
TGTGCCAGCAGTGACAGGGGACCCTACAATGAGCAGTTCTTC
CASSDRGPYNEQFF
>TRBV5-1|TRBJ2-7|many|.
TGCGCCAGCAGCTTGGGCTATAAGGAGGTATACGAGCAGTACTTC
CASSLGYKEVYEQYF
>TRBV7-2|TRBJ1-2|.|TRBD1
TGTGCCAGCAGCTCGTGGGACAGGAAGAACTATGGCTACACCTTC
CASSSWDRKNYGYTF
>TRBV10-3|TRBJ1-3|many|.
TGTGCCATCAGTGAGGTCAACTCTGGAAACACCATATATTTT
CAISEVNSGNTIYF
>TRBV9|TRBJ2-3|.|.
TGTGCCAGCAGCGTAGTAGGTCAGACCACAGATACGCAGTATTTT
CASSVVGQTTDTQYF
>TRBV12-3/TRBV12-4|TRBJ2-2|many|.
TGTGCCAGCATTCCGGGAGTAGGGGGCGGGGAGCTGTTTTTT
CASIPGVGGGELFF
>TRBV10-3|TRBJ2-7|few|TRBD1
TGTGCCATCAGTGAGACGAAACCACAGGGGGGACACGAGCAGTACTTC
CAISETKPQGGHEQYF
>TRBV6-5|TRBJ1-3|many|TRBD1
TGTGCCAGTTCGAGGGGGGACAGGCTGATGGGAAACACCATATATTTT
CASSRGDRLMGNTIYF
>TRBV6-2/TRBV6-3|TRBJ2-1|many|TRBD1
TGTGCCAGCAGTTACTCGAGGGGGCTCAATGAGCAGTTCTTC
CASSYSRGLNEQFF
>TRBV13|TRBJ2-5|.|.
TGTGCCAGCAGCTTGAGGCAGAACCAAGAGACCCAGTACTTC
CASSLRQNQETQYF
>TRBV4-1|TRBJ1-6|many|.
TGCGCCAGCAGCCTGAACATGGGTAATTCACCCCTCCACTTT
CASSLNMGNSPLHF
>TRBV27|TRBJ2-7|.|.
TGTGCCAGCAGTTTAGTCCGGCCGATTACCTACGAGCAGTACTTC
CASSLVRPITYEQYF
>TRBV7-6|TRBJ1-1|few|TRBD1
TGTGCCAGCAGCTTCAGGGGGCGGCAGGACACTGAAGCTTTCTTT
CASSFRGRQDTEAFF
>TRBV4-3|TRBJ2-4|few|.
TGCGCCAGCAGCCAAGGTAGTCATGGCAAAAACATTCAGTACTTC
CASSQGSHGKNIQYF
>TRBV20-1|TRBJ1-5|.|TRBD1
TGCAGTGCTAGCATAGGGGGCCGCAATCAGCCCCAGCATTTT
CSASIGGRNQPQHF
>TRBV5-1|TRBJ2-5|many|.
TGTGCCAGCAGCTTGGTACTTCAAGAGACCCAGTACTTC
CASSLVLQETQYF
>TRBV12-3/TRBV12-4|TRBJ2-2|many|TRBD1
TGTGCCAGCAGTCACGACAGGGCCGCGAACACCGGGGAGCTGTTTTTT
CASSHDRAANTGELFF
>TRBV2|TRBJ1-5|many|TRBD1
TGTGCCAGCAGTGAATCCCAGGGGGCATATCAGCCCCAGCATTTT
CASSESQGAYQPQHF
>TRBV28|TRBJ1-6|many|TRBD1
TGTGCCAGCAGGCAGGGGGCTGGTAATTCACCCCTCCACTTT
CASRQGAGNSPLHF
>TRBV6-6|TRBJ1-1|few|.
TGTGCCAGCAGTTACTCGATGGATAGCACTGAAGCTTTCTTT
CASSYSMDSTEAFF
>TRBV20-1|TRBJ2-3|few|TRBD2
TGCAGTGCTAGAACTAGCGGGGGGGCTAGTACAGATACGCAGTATTTT
CSARTSGGASTDTQYF
>TRBV2|TRBJ2-1|many|.
TGTGCCAGCAGTCCCCACAATGAGCAGTTCTTC
CASSPHNEQFF
>TRBV5-4|TRBJ1-2|few|.
TGTGCCAGCAGCCCTTTGGGGGGGGCTAACTATGGCTACACCTTC
CASSPLGGANYGYTF